The 31 T cell receptor beta chains in this list originate from one sample, sequenced in a study of response to subunit inactivated influenza vaccine. MiXCR, applied by TCRdb to the RT-PCR reads, yields one record per CDR3 protein. This sample yields hundreds of thousands of distinct CDR3 sequences, of which 12% to 15% are seen a single time; roughly 7.2% belongs to the top ten. The sample here was PBMCs from blood, taken 14 to 15 days before vaccination. These receptors originate from a middle-aged man who received an inactivated influenza vaccine.

The chain is built from TRBV20-1 and TRBJ2-7; D perhaps matches TRBD2 (6 bases). The CDR3 loop spans 12 amino acids. Germline V gives CDR1 DFQATT, CDR2 SNEGSKA (reference sequence). V shed 6 bases and J shed 5 bases, with 14 bases lying between them. The CDR3 coding sequence is TGCAGTGCCTCCCGGGGGTCGGACGAGCAGTACTTC. It is translated as CSASRGSDEQYF.

Many counts were recorded for this clonotype. This chain uses TRBV29-1 with TRBJ1-2; 9 nucleotides agree with TRBD1. Germline values: CDR1 SQVTM, CDR2 ANQGSEA. Losses at the gene ends were 7 bases for V and 2 bases for J; bases not matched to a gene: 5. This CDR3 region has 13 residues. In DNA form, the CDR3 reads TGCAGCGCTAGGGACAGGGTAAACTATGGCTACACCTTC. Protein: CSARDRVNYGYTF.

The chain uses TRBV12-3 or TRBV12-4 and TRBJ1-5; no reliable D call. With 1 base removed from V and 0 bases from J, the gap between germline ends came to 10 bases. The CDR3 contains 16 residues. CDR3 amino acids: CASSLGGRYSNQPQHF. The CDR3 DNA reads as TGTGCCAGCAGTTTAGGTGGGAGGTATAGCAATCAGCCCCAGCATTTT.

V usage is TRBV2 and J usage is TRBJ2-1; 8 nucleotides agree with TRBD2. After removal of 7 bases from V and 8 bases from J, the junction contained 13 bases not matched to a gene. From germline, CDR1 is SNHLY and CDR2 FYNNEI. This CDR3 spans 15 amino acids. The CDR3 loop is CASKAGGLVMDEQFF. In nucleotides, the CDR3 is TGTGCCAGCAAGGCGGGGGGTTTGGTTATGGATGAGCAGTTCTTC. The entire variable domain, with the rest obtained from reference TRBV2 and TRBJ2-1, is as follows: EPEVTQTPSHQVTQMGQEVILRCVPISNHLYFYWYRQILGQKVEFLVSFYNNEISEKSEIFDDQFSVERPDGSNFTLKIRSTKLEDSAMYFCASKAGGLVMDEQFFGPGTRLTVL.

The V gene is TRBV12-3 or TRBV12-4, the J gene TRBJ1-5; TRBD1 matches at 8 bases. The CDR3 is 15 amino acids. V lost 5 bases to trimming and J lost 4 bases; unmatched junction nucleotides: 7. The CDR3 loop reads CASSLYRGRNQPQHF. The CDR3 nucleotides read TGTGCCAGCAGTCTTTACAGGGGGAGGAATCAGCCCCAGCATTTT.

Worth noting for this clonotype: Being one base from a much bigger clone, this may be a read error. V is TRBV11-2 and J is TRBJ2-5, with 12 bases aligning to TRBD2. J lost 1 base, V lost 5 bases, and 5 bases had no gene match. Per the germline V gene, CDR1 is SGHAT and CDR2 is FQNNGV. This CDR3 region has 16 residues. The CDR3 coding sequence is TGTGCCAGCAGCGTAATGGGACTAGCGGGCCAAGAGACCCAGTACTTC. Protein product: CASSVMGLAGQETQYF. Combining the CDR3 with reference TRBV11-2 and TRBJ2-5 gives the whole variable domain EAGVAQSPRYKIIEKRQSVAFWCNPISGHATLYWYQQILGQGPKLLIQFQNNGVVDDSQLPKDRFSAERLKGVDSTLKIQPAKLEDSAVYLCASSVMGLAGQETQYFGPGTRLLVL.

This clonotype was observed a handful of times. The chain uses TRBV7-9 and TRBJ2-1; tentatively, D is TRBD1 (5 bases). The germline V gene encodes CDR1 SEHNR and CDR2 FQNEAQ (reference sequence). V lost 2 bases and J 1 base, leaving 9 bases between the germline ends. The CDR3 extends over 15 amino acids. This CDR3 is CASSLRGDSYNEQFF. CDR3 coding DNA: TGTGCCAGCAGCTTAAGGGGTGATTCCTACAATGAGCAGTTCTTC.

The chain combines TRBV20-1 with TRBJ2-1; 12 bases align to TRBD1. Unmatched junction bases numbered 13, after V lost 6 bases and J lost 7 bases. Germline V CDR1 and CDR2: DFQATT, SNEGSKA (reference sequence). The CDR3 loop spans 16 amino acids. For the CDR3, the DNA is TGCAGTGCCCCGGGAGGGGGACAGGGGGCGCAAAATGAGCAGTTCTTC. Its protein product is CSAPGGGQGAQNEQFF.

The chain employs TRBV9 and TRBJ2-4; D is possibly TRBD1 or TRBD2 (5 bases each). CDR1 and CDR2 from the germline V gene are SGDLS and YYNGEE. The CDR3 is 15 amino acids. The V gene lost 2 bases and the J gene lost 1 base, with 10 bases spanning the gap. CDR3: CASSVGGIAKNIQYF. The CDR3 DNA is TGTGCCAGCAGCGTTGGGGGAATTGCCAAAAACATTCAGTACTTC.

The V gene is TRBV12-3 or TRBV12-4, the J gene TRBJ2-2; a weak D match, TRBD2 (5 bases). Trimming took 7 bases from V and 0 from J, leaving 12 bases between them. The CDR3 extends over 15 amino acids. Here the CDR3 reads CASNNRGPNTGELFF. The CDR3 coding sequence is TGTGCCAGCAACAACCGCGGGCCGAACACCGGGGAGCTGTTTTTT.

V and J are TRBV7-8 and TRBJ2-7, with a possible D match to TRBD2 (5 bases). The CDR3 runs 15 residues. The V gene lost 5 bases and the J gene lost 7 bases, with 21 bases spanning the gap. Looked up from germline, CDR1 is SGHVS and CDR2 is FQNEAQ. CDR3 nucleotide sequence: TGTGCCAGCAGCATACGCCGGACTGAACTACGTGAGCAGTACTTC. As protein: CASSIRRTELREQYF.

J is TRBJ2-5 and V is TRBV20-1, with 12 bases matching TRBD2. Germline V CDR1 and CDR2: DFQATT, SNEGSKA (reference sequence). The CDR3 length is 16 residues. Germline trimming cut 4 bases from V and 4 bases from J; bases unmatched to any gene: 10. The CDR3 sequence: CSATGTSGRRGETQYF. CDR3 coding DNA: TGCAGTGCTACGGGCACTAGCGGGAGGAGAGGAGAGACCCAGTACTTC.

The rearrangement uses TRBV30 and TRBJ2-7, with 8 positions matching TRBD2. There are 12 residues in the CDR3. V trimming: 5 bases; J trimming: 3 bases; junction bases outside the gene matches: 3. CDR1 is GTSNPN and CDR2 is SVGIG in the germline V gene (reference sequence). CDR3 region: CAWGLAGYEQYF. CDR3 in DNA: TGTGCCTGGGGACTAGCCGGCTACGAGCAGTACTTC.

The chain joins TRBV5-1 to TRBJ2-3, with D perhaps TRBD1 (6 bases). Trimming removed 4 bases at V and 2 bases at J, with 8 bases between. CDR1 is SGHRS, CDR2 YFSETQ, per germline. This CDR3 is 13 amino acids long. In DNA, the CDR3 is TGCGCCAGCAGCGGGGACAACACAGATACGCAGTATTTT. Amino acids: CASSGDNTDTQYF.

This clonotype was observed a few times. The chain carries TRBV30 and TRBJ1-2, with D perhaps TRBD1 (5 bases). This CDR3 has 14 amino acids. Per the germline V gene, CDR1 is GTSNPN and CDR2 is SVGIG (reference sequence). Deletions cut 5 bases from V and 0 bases from J, with 13 bases between. CDR3 DNA: TGTGCCTGGGGACTTGGGGGAGCTAACTATGGCTACACCTTC. Protein sequence: CAWGLGGANYGYTF. The variable domain in full, completed from reference TRBV30 and TRBJ1-2, reads SQTIHQWPATLVQPVGSPLSLECTVEGTSNPNLYWYRQAAGRGLQLLFYSVGIGQISSEVPQNLSASRPQDRQFILSSKKLLLSDSGFYLCAWGLGGANYGYTFGSGTRLTVV.

Only a few counts were recorded for this clonotype. The chain joins TRBV4-2 to TRBJ2-5, with 9 nucleotides matching TRBD2. The CDR3 loop spans 16 amino acids. The trim removed 4 bases at V and 5 bases at J, leaving 11 bases unmatched. CDR1 and CDR2 (germline): LGHNA, YNFKEQ. CDR3 in DNA: TGTGCCAGCAGCCTTGAGAGCGGGAGGACGGGTGAGACCCAGTACTTC. It translates to CASSLESGRTGETQYF.

The chain joins TRBV5-1 to TRBJ2-1; TRBD2 might be the D (7 bases). Trimming removed 3 bases from V and 9 bases from J, with 19 bases in between. There are 15 residues in the CDR3. CDR1 SGHRS and CDR2 YFSETQ come from the germline V gene. The CDR3 loop reads CASSYQIGGDGEQFF. CDR3 coding DNA: TGCGCCAGCAGCTATCAAATAGGGGGGGATGGTGAGCAGTTCTTC.

The sample holds a few counts of this clonotype. The genes are TRBV5-1 and TRBJ2-2; D is undetermined. CDR1 and CDR2 from the germline V gene are SGHRS and YFSETQ. This CDR3 is built from 14 residues. Trimming left V 4 bases short and J 4 bases short, with 11 bases between. The CDR3 sequence: CASSPGEVTGELFF. CDR3 DNA: TGCGCCAGCAGCCCCGGTGAGGTCACCGGGGAGCTGTTTTTT.

The V gene is TRBV2, the J gene TRBJ2-1; no clear D. V lost 6 bases to trimming and J lost 10 bases, with 22 bases between them. The germline V gene has CDR1 SNHLY and CDR2 FYNNEI. The CDR3 contains 15 residues. CDR3 sequence reads: CASRIDSDILGEQFF. The CDR3 nucleotides read TGTGCCAGCAGGATAGATTCCGACATTCTTGGCGAGCAGTTCTTC.

A few counts support this clonotype. The chain combines TRBV10-2 with TRBJ1-2; D is perhaps TRBD1 (5 bases). Germline V CDR1 and CDR2: WSHSY, SAAADI. Trimming left V 0 bases short and J 4 bases short, with 12 bases between. This CDR3 contains 15 residues. CDR3 sequence reads: CASSESGVYTYGYTF. CDR3 coding DNA: TGCGCCAGCAGTGAGTCGGGGGTATATACCTATGGCTACACCTTC.

This clonotype was counted a single time. The genes are TRBV23-1 and TRBJ2-3, with 7 bases aligning to TRBD2. TRBV23-1 is sorted into the ORF group, with uncertain function. The CDR3 consists of 16 residues. Trimming cost V 1 base and J 0 bases; bases outside gene matches: 4. CDR3 amino acids: CASSQCGTTSTDTQYF. The CDR3 DNA is TGCGCCAGCAGTCAATGCGGGACTACCAGCACAGATACGCAGTATTTT.

This clonotype was seen a handful of times. The chain joins TRBV5-1 to TRBJ2-5; D perhaps matches TRBD2 (5 bases). The CDR3 has 14 residues. V dropped 2 bases and J dropped 5 bases, with 13 bases sitting between them. CDR1 SGHRS and CDR2 YFSETQ come from the germline V gene. The CDR3 loop is CASSFPREAETQYF. CDR3 DNA: TGCGCCAGCAGCTTTCCGAGGGAAGCGGAGACCCAGTACTTC.

This clonotype was recorded at least ten times. The junction shows a germline mismatch at one end, possibly a read error. This CDR3 reads CASRQSTDTQYF. CDR3 in DNA: TGTGCCAGCAGACAGAGCACAGATACGCAGTATTTT. The chain combines TRBV5-1 with TRBJ2-3; weak D call: TRBD1 (5 bases). The CDR3 contains 12 residues. The V gene's germline CDR1 is SGHRS and CDR2 YFSETQ.

V usage is TRBV7-8 and J usage is TRBJ2-5; the match to TRBD2 covers 12 bases. The CDR3 has 13 residues. V shed 1 base, J shed 12 bases, and the junction held 3 bases outside the gene matches. Germline V CDR1 and CDR2: SGHVS, FQNEAQ. CDR3 residues: CASSLGTSGAEYF. Written as DNA, the CDR3 is TGTGCCAGCAGCTTAGGGACTAGCGGGGCGGAGTACTTC. The entire variable domain, with the rest obtained from reference TRBV7-8 and TRBJ2-5, is as follows: GAGVSQSPRYKVAKRGQDVALRCDPISGHVSLFWYQQALGQGPEFLTYFQNEAQLDKSGLPSDRFFAERPEGSVSTLKIQRTQQEDSAVYLCASSLGTSGAEYFGPGTRLLVL.

This clonotype has ten or more counts. The chain recombines TRBV2 with TRBJ2-5, with a tentative D call TRBD2 (5 bases). This CDR3 is built from 16 residues. CDR1 and CDR2 (germline): SNHLY, FYNNEI. V was pared by 3 bases and J by 1 base, with 15 bases between. The DNA of the CDR3 is TGTGCCAGCAGTGAGGGCAGACTAACAGTCCAAGAGACCCAGTACTTC. This codes for CASSEGRLTVQETQYF.

This clonotype came up many times. This chain connects TRBV12-3 or TRBV12-4 to TRBJ2-5; D may match TRBD1 or TRBD2 (6 bases each). The V and J ends lost 3 bases and 5 bases respectively, with 13 bases between them. CDR3 length: 14 residues. The CDR3 loop reads CASSLSGGRETQYF. The CDR3 DNA sequence: TGTGCCAGCAGTTTGTCCGGGGGCCGGGAGACCCAGTACTTC.

In the case of this clonotype: A much larger clone lies a single base off, so this may be a read error. J is TRBJ2-5 and V is TRBV25-1; no reliable D call. The CDR3 extends over 10 amino acids. V lost 2 bases, J lost 6 bases, and 1 base lay in between. CDR1 and CDR2 from the germline V gene are MGHDK and SYGVNS. The CDR3: CASSEKTQYF. Written as DNA, the CDR3 is TGTGCCAGCAGTGAAAAGACCCAGTACTTC.

This clonotype was counted a few times. This rearrangement joins TRBV20-1 to TRBJ2-7; 7 bases fit TRBD2. Per the germline V gene, CDR1 is DFQATT and CDR2 is SNEGSKA (reference sequence). V lost 3 bases, J lost 5 bases, and 16 bases stayed unmatched. The CDR3 spans 16 residues. DNA of the CDR3: TGCAGTGCTAGGAAACGATCTAGCGGAGGTATCCACGAGCAGTACTTC. It is translated as CSARKRSSGGIHEQYF.

In its sample, this clonotype was seen a few times. V is TRBV5-1 and J is TRBJ2-3; D is unclear. Germline assignment: CDR1 SGHRS and CDR2 YFSETQ. Trimming took off 0 bases at V and 6 bases at J, with 11 bases between the two ends. CDR3 length: 14 residues. The CDR3 loop reads CASSLGLDLDTQYF. CDR3 DNA: TGCGCCAGCAGCTTGGGGTTAGATTTGGATACGCAGTATTTT.

CDR3 region: CASSPGGGDSYEQYF. In DNA, the CDR3 is TGTGCCAGCAGTCCCGGGGGGGGGGACTCCTACGAGCAGTACTTC. The V call is TRBV27, the J call TRBJ2-7; 8 bases are a match to TRBD2. This CDR3 comprises 15 residues. The V gene end was trimmed by 5 bases and the J gene end by 0 bases; junction bases not matched to a gene: 6. CDR1 and CDR2 from the germline V gene are MNHEY and SMNVEV (reference sequence).

This chain uses TRBV11-2 with TRBJ2-5, with 7 bases lining up with TRBD2. The CDR3 covers 15 residues. Germline CDR1 and CDR2: SGHAT and FQNNGV. V lost 1 base to trimming and J lost 9 bases; unmatched junction nucleotides: 11. The CDR3 loop is CASSLGGAREKAQYF. In DNA form, the CDR3 reads TGTGCCAGCAGCTTAGGGGGTGCGCGGGAGAAGGCCCAGTACTTC. Complete variable domain (other parts from reference TRBV11-2 and TRBJ2-5): EAGVAQSPRYKIIEKRQSVAFWCNPISGHATLYWYQQILGQGPKLLIQFQNNGVVDDSQLPKDRFSAERLKGVDSTLKIQPAKLEDSAVYLCASSLGGAREKAQYFGPGTRLLVL.